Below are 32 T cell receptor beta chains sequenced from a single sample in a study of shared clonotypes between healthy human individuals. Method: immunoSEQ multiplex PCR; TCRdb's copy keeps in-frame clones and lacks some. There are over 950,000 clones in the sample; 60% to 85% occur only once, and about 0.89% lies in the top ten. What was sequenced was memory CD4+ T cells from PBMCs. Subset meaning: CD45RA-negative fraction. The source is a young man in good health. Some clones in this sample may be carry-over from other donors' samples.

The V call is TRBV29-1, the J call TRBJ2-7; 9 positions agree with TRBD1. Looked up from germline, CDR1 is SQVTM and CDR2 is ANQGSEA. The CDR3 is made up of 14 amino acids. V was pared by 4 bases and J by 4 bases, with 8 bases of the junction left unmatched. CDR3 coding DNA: TGCAGCGTTGCTCCTACAGGGGGCCATTACGAGCAGTACTTC. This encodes CSVAPTGGHYEQYF.

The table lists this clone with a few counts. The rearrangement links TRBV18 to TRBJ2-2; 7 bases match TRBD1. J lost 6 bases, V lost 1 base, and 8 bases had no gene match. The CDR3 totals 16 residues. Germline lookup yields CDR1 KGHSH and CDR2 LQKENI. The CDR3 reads CASSPRGGAFPGELFF. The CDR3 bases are TGTGCCAGCTCACCACGAGGGGGCGCCTTCCCCGGGGAGCTGTTTTTT.

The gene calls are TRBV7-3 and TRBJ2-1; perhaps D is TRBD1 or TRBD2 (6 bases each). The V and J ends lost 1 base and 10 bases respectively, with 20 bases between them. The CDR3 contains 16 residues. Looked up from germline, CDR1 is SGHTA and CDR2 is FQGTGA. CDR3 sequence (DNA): TGTGCCAGCAGCTTAATAGTAGGGGGGCTAGCAATCGAGCAGTTCTTC. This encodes CASSLIVGGLAIEQFF.

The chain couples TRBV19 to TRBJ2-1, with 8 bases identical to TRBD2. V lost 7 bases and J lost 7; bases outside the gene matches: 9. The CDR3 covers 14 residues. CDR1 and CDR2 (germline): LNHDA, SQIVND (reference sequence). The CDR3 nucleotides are TGTGCCAGTAAAATAGCGGGAAGGTGGAATGAGCAGTTCTTC. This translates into CASKIAGRWNEQFF. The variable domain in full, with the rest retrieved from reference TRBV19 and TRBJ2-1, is DGGITQSPKYLFRKEGQNVTLSCEQNLNHDAMYWYRQDPGQGLRLIYYSQIVNDFQKGDIAEGYSVSREKKESFPLTVTSAQKNPTAFYLCASKIAGRWNEQFFGPGTRLTVL.

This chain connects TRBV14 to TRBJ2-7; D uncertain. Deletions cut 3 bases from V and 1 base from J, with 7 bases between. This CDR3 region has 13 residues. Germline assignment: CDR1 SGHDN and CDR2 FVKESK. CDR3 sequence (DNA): TGTGCCAGCAGCCAGACAAATTCCTACGAGCAGTACTTC. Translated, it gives CASSQTNSYEQYF.

The CDR3 protein is CASSLLPGETQYF. The CDR3 coding sequence is TGTGCCAGCAGCTTGCTCCCGGGAGAGACCCAGTACTTC. This chain connects TRBV5-6 to TRBJ2-5; D ambiguous. Trimming removed 1 base at V and 4 bases at J, with 8 bases between. The CDR3 is 13 amino acids. Looked up from germline, CDR1 is SGHDT and CDR2 is YYEEEE. Combining the CDR3 with reference TRBV5-6 and TRBJ2-5 gives the whole variable domain DAGVTQSPTHLIKTRGQQVTLRCSPKSGHDTVSWYQQALGQGPQFIFQYYEEEERQRGNFPDRFSGHQFPNYSSELNVNALLLGDSALYLCASSLLPGETQYFGPGTRLLVL.

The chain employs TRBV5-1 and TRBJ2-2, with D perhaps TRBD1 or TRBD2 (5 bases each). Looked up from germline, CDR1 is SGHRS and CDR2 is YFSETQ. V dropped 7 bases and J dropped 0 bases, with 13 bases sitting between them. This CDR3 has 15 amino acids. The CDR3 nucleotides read TGCGCCAGCGTGGGGGACGCAGCGAACACCGGGGAGCTGTTTTTT. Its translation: CASVGDAANTGELFF.

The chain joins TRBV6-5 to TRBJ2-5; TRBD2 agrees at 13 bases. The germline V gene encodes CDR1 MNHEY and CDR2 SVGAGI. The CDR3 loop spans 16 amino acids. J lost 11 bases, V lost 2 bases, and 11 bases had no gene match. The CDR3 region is CASSYGLAGEVKVQYF. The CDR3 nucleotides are TGTGCCAGCAGTTACGGACTAGCGGGAGAGGTAAAGGTGCAGTACTTC.

The CDR3 sequence is CASSDPSRRDYNEQFF. The CDR3 bases are TGCGCCAGCAGCGATCCTTCTAGGCGGGACTACAATGAGCAGTTCTTC. This chain uses TRBV5-1 with TRBJ2-1; perhaps TRBD2 as D (6 bases). This CDR3 has 16 residues. Germline V gene lookup returns CDR1 SGHRS and CDR2 YFSETQ. Deletions cut 4 bases from V and 3 bases from J, with 17 bases between.

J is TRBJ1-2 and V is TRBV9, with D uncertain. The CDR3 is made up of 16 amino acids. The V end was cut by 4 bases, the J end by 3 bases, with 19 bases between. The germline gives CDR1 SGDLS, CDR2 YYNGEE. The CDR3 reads CASSKKNGGRDYGYTF. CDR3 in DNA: TGTGCCAGCAGCAAAAAAAACGGTGGGCGAGACTATGGCTACACCTTC.

The CDR3 is CASSFRTSGNNEQFF. CDR3 in DNA: TGTGCCAGCAGTTTCCGGACTAGCGGTAACAATGAGCAGTTCTTC. The rearrangement joins TRBV28 to TRBJ2-1; 10 bases line up with TRBD2. The CDR3 is made up of 15 amino acids. Germline V lookup: CDR1 MDHEN, CDR2 SYDVKM. J lost 5 bases, V lost 3 bases, and 4 bases had no gene match.

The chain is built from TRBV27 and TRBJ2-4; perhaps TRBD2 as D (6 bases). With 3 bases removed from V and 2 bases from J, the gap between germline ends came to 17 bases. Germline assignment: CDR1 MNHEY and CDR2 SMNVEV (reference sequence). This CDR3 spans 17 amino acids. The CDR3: CASSFVAGPLPKNIQYF. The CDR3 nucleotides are TGTGCCAGCAGTTTCGTGGCGGGACCCCTTCCCAAAAACATTCAGTACTTC.

The CDR3 sequence: CASSQDFREAFF. The CDR3 coding sequence is TGTGCCAGCAGCCAAGATTTCCGGGAGGCTTTCTTT. V usage is TRBV14 and J usage is TRBJ1-1; D ambiguous. Trimming removed 0 bases from V and 11 bases from J, with 10 bases in between. In germline, CDR1 is SGHDN, CDR2 FVKESK. This CDR3 spans 12 amino acids. Full variable domain (remainder filled in from reference TRBV14 and TRBJ1-1): EAGVTQFPSHSVIEKGQTVTLRCDPISGHDNLYWYRRVMGKEIKFLLHFVKESKQDESGMPNNRFLAERTGGTYSTLKVQPAELEDSGVYFCASSQDFREAFFGQGTRLTVV.

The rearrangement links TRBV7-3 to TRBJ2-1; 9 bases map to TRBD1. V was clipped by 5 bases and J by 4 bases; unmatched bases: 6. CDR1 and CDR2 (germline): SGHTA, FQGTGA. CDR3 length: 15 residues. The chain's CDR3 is CASSPQGAQYNEQFF. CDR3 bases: TGTGCCAGCAGCCCACAGGGGGCTCAATACAATGAGCAGTTCTTC.

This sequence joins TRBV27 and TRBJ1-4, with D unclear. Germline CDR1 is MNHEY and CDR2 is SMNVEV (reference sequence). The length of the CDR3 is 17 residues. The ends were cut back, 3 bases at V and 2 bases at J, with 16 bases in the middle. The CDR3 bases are TGTGCCAGCAGTTTGCGGATGCGGGGTCGGACTAATGAAAAACTGTTTTTT. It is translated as CASSLRMRGRTNEKLFF.

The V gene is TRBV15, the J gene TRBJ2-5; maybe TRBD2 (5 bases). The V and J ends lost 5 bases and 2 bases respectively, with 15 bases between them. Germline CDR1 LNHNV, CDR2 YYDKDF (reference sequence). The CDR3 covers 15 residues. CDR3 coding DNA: TGTGCCACCAGCGGACTCCTGGGTCCTCAAGAGACCCAGTACTTC. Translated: CATSGLLGPQETQYF.

The CDR3 sequence: CASSLSFGYGMSNQPQHF. CDR3 nucleotide sequence: TGTGCCAGCAGTTTATCGTTCGGGTACGGAATGTCCAATCAGCCCCAGCATTTT. This chain connects TRBV27 to TRBJ1-5; the D is unclear. Trimming shortened V by 0 bases and J by 3 bases, and 18 bases separated the two germline ends. The CDR3 runs 18 residues. CDR1 is MNHEY and CDR2 is SMNVEV in the germline V gene (reference sequence).

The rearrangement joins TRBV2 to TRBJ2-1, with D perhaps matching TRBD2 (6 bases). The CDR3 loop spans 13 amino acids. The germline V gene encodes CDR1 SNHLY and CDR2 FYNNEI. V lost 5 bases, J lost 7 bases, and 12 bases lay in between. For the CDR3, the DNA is TGTGCCAGCAGTTCGGCGGGGAGGAATGAGCAGTTCTTC. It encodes CASSSAGRNEQFF.

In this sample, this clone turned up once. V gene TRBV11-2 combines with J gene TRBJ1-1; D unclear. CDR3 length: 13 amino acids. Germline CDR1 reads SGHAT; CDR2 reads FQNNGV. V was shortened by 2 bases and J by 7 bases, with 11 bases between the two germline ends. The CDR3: CASSLRFGVEAFF. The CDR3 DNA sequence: TGTGCCAGCAGCTTAAGATTTGGGGTTGAAGCTTTCTTT.

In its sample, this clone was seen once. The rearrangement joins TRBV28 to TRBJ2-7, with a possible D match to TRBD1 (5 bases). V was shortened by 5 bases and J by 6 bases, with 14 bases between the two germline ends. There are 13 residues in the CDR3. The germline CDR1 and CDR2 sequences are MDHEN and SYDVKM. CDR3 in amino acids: CASSPPTAPEQYF. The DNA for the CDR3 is TGTGCCAGCAGTCCCCCGACAGCCCCCGAGCAGTACTTC.

CDR3 nucleotides: TGCGCCAGCAGCCAAAGGGTCAGGGGCTACGAGCAGTACTTC. It is translated as CASSQRVRGYEQYF. The rearrangement uses TRBV5-1 and TRBJ2-7; tentative D call: TRBD1 (6 bases). Trimming left V 4 bases short and J 3 bases short, with 14 bases between. CDR3 length: 14 amino acids. The germline V gene encodes CDR1 SGHRS and CDR2 YFSETQ.

CDR3 protein: CASGIKGPLGGNTIYF. CDR3 DNA sequence: TGTGCCAGCGGAATAAAAGGGCCTCTGGGAGGAAACACCATATATTTT. This chain uses TRBV2 with TRBJ1-3, with D uncertain. The V gene lost 8 bases and the J gene lost 4 bases, with 21 bases spanning the gap. There are 16 residues in the CDR3. Germline V gene data show CDR1 as SNHLY and CDR2 as FYNNEI.

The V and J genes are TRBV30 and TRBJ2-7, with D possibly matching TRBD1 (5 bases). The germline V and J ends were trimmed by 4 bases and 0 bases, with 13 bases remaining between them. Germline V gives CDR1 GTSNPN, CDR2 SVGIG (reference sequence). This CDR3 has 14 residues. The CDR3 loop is CAWTKKGISYEQYF. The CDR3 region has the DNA TGTGCCTGGACCAAGAAGGGGATCTCCTACGAGCAGTACTTC.

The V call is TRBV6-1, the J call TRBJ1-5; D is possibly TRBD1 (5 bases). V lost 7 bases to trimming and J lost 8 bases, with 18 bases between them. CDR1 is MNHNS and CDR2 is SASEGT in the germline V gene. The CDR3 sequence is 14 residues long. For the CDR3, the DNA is TGTGCCAGCAAGCGGAGACCTCAAGGGGAGCCCCAGCATTTT. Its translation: CASKRRPQGEPQHF.

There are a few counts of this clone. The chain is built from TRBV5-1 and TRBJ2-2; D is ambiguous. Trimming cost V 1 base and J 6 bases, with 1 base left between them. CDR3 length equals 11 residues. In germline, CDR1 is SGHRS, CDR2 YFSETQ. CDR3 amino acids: CASSLSGELFF. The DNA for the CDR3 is TGCGCCAGCAGCTTGTCCGGGGAGCTGTTTTTT.

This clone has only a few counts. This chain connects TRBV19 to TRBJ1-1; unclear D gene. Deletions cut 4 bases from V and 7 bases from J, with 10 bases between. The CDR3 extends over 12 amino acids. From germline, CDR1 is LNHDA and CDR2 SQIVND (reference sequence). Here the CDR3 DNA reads TGTGCCAGTAGTACCACGAGCCTTGAAGCTTTCTTT. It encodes CASSTTSLEAFF.

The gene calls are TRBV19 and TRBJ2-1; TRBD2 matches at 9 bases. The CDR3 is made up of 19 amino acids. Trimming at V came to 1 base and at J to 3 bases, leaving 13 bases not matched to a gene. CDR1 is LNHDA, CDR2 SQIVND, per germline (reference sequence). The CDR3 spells CASSIGAGKLAGDYNEQFF. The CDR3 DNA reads TGTGCCAGTAGTATAGGGGCAGGAAAGTTAGCGGGGGACTACAATGAGCAGTTCTTC.

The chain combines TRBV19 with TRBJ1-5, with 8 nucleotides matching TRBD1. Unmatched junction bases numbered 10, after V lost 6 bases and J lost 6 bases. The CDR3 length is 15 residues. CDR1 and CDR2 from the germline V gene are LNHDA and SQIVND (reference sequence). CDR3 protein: CASSPLQGDSQPQHF. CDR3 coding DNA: TGTGCCAGTAGCCCTTTACAGGGGGATAGTCAGCCCCAGCATTTT.

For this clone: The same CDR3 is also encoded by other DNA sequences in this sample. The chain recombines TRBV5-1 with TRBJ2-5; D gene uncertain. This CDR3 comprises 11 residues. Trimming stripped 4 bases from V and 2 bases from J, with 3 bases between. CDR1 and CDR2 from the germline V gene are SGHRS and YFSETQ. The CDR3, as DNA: TGCGCCAGCAGCCTGCAAGAGACCCAGTACTTC. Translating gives CASSLQETQYF.

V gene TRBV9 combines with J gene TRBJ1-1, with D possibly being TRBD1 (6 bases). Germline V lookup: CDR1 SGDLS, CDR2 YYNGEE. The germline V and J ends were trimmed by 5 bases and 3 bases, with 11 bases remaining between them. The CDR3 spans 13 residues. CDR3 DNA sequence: TGTGCCAGCAGTATGGACAGAGACACTGAAGCTTTCTTT. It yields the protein CASSMDRDTEAFF.

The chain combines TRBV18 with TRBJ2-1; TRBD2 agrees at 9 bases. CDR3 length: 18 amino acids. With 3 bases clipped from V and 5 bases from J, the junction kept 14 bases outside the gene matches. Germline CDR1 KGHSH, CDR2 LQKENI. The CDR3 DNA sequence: TGTGCCAGCTCACCTAGACCTACTGGTAGCGGGAGAAACAATGAGCAGTTCTTC. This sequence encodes CASSPRPTGSGRNNEQFF.

CDR3 sequence (DNA): TGTGCCAGCAGCTTCCGAGTAGGGGTGAGGGATAATGAAAAACTGTTTTTT. Translation: CASSFRVGVRDNEKLFF. V is TRBV5-5 and J is TRBJ1-4, with a weak D call TRBD1 (5 bases). V dropped 2 bases and J dropped 4 bases, with 18 bases sitting between them. Germline V CDR1 and CDR2: SGHKS, YYEKEE (reference sequence). This CDR3 has 17 amino acids.